Below are 12 T cell receptor beta chains sequenced from a single sample in a study of CD8 T cells in Susac syndrome. When the RNA was reverse transcribed, random hexamers were used with an input of about 0.5 to 1 ug. TCRdb analysed the immunoSEQ multiplex PCR reads with MiXCR anew, one entry per CDR3 protein. The sample carries around 180,000 distinct CDR3 sequences, roughly 96% recorded once. The specimen was CD8+ T cells from PBMCs. These receptors all come from a human donor with multiple sclerosis.

This chain connects TRBV15 to TRBJ2-5, with TRBD1 matching 9 bases. The CDR3 covers 15 residues. Germline V gives CDR1 LNHNV, CDR2 YYDKDF (reference sequence). J lost 5 bases, V lost 1 base, and 5 bases had no gene match. CDR3 in amino acids: CATSRGWTGVETQYF. CDR3 nucleotide sequence: TGTGCCACCAGCAGAGGGTGGACAGGGGTTGAGACCCAGTACTTC.

The chain couples TRBV15 to TRBJ2-7, with a possible D match to TRBD2 (6 bases). The germline V gene has CDR1 LNHNV and CDR2 YYDKDF (reference sequence). The CDR3 contains 16 residues. Trimming stripped 0 bases from V and 2 bases from J, with 14 bases between. CDR3 sequence (DNA): TGTGCCACCAGCAGAGATGAAATAGCGGCCCCCTACGAGCAGTACTTC. Protein product: CATSRDEIAAPYEQYF.

The CDR3 sequence: CASSLAATSNEQFF. The CDR3 nucleotides read TGTGCCAGCAGTTTAGCGGCGACTAGCAATGAGCAGTTCTTC. The chain has TRBV12-3 or TRBV12-4 and TRBJ2-1, with D maybe TRBD2 (6 bases). The length of the CDR3 is 14 residues. Trimming removed 0 bases at V and 6 bases at J, with 9 bases between.

V and J are TRBV27 and TRBJ1-5, with TRBD1 as a possible D gene (6 bases). CDR1 is MNHEY, CDR2 SMNVEV, per germline (reference sequence). This CDR3 spans 16 amino acids. Trimming took off 4 bases at V and 0 bases at J, with 13 bases between the two ends. The CDR3 here is CASSYDDRLSNQPQHF. CDR3 coding DNA: TGTGCCAGCAGTTATGACGACAGGCTTAGCAATCAGCCCCAGCATTTT.

This chain links TRBV6-2 or TRBV6-3 with TRBJ2-1; tentatively, D is TRBD1 (6 bases). The V end lost 6 bases, the J end lost 8 bases, and 11 bases lay between the germline ends. Germline-derived CDR1 and CDR2 are MNHEY and SVGEGT. The CDR3 extends over 12 amino acids. CDR3 bases: TGTGCCAGCAGAACACAGGGCCATGAGCAGTTCTTC. Translated, it gives CASRTQGHEQFF.

This rearrangement joins TRBV28 to TRBJ1-5; D gene unclear. Looked up from germline, CDR1 is MDHEN and CDR2 is SYDVKM. This CDR3 is 17 amino acids long. Trimming stripped 1 base from V and 0 bases from J, with 13 bases between. The chain's CDR3 is CASSLFGEIRSNQPQHF. DNA for the CDR3: TGTGCCAGCAGTTTATTTGGGGAGATTCGTAGCAATCAGCCCCAGCATTTT. Using reference TRBV28 and TRBJ1-5 for the parts outside the CDR3, the full variable domain is DVKVTQSSRYLVKRTGEKVFLECVQDMDHENMFWYRQDPGLGLRLIYFSYDVKMKEKGDIPEGYSVSREKKERFSLILESASTNQTSMYLCASSLFGEIRSNQPQHFGDGTRLSIL.

The chain joins TRBV3-1 to TRBJ2-2, with 13 bases that match TRBD2. This CDR3 contains 16 residues. J was trimmed by 10 bases and V by 2 bases; bases with no gene match: 7. Germline CDR1 reads LGHDT; CDR2 reads YNNKEL (reference sequence). This CDR3 is CASSQPTSGGPKELFF. CDR3 DNA: TGTGCCAGCAGCCAACCGACTAGCGGGGGGCCAAAGGAGCTGTTTTTT.

This clonotype showed up just a few times. V and J are TRBV11-2 and TRBJ2-5, with 8 bases identical to TRBD1. V lost 2 bases to trimming and J lost 5 bases; unmatched junction nucleotides: 4. The CDR3 contains 14 residues. Per germline, CDR1 SGHAT and CDR2 FQNNGV. The chain's CDR3 is CASSLRQGWETQYF. The DNA of the CDR3 is TGTGCCAGCAGCTTACGACAGGGGTGGGAGACCCAGTACTTC.

This chain uses TRBV9 with TRBJ2-5; D might be TRBD2 (6 bases). V was trimmed by 3 bases and J by 6 bases, leaving 12 bases between them. The CDR3 is 13 residues long. From germline, CDR1 is SGDLS and CDR2 YYNGEE. CDR3 nucleotide sequence: TGTGCCAGCAGCGGAACCGGGAGCCAGACCCAGTACTTC. Translated, it gives CASSGTGSQTQYF.

The rearrangement links TRBV9 to TRBJ2-3; the D gene is possibly TRBD2 (5 bases). Trimming left V 0 bases short and J 2 bases short, with 10 bases between. The CDR3 is made up of 15 amino acids. The V gene's germline CDR1 is SGDLS and CDR2 YYNGEE. For the CDR3, the DNA is TGTGCCAGCAGCGTAGATGGCGGGCTCACAGATACGCAGTATTTT. Translated, it gives CASSVDGGLTDTQYF.

The chain uses TRBV2 and TRBJ2-5; 12 bases are a match to TRBD1. The CDR3 has 15 residues. J was trimmed by 4 bases and V by 5 bases; bases with no gene match: 5. Germline loops: CDR1 SNHLY, CDR2 FYNNEI. Written as DNA, the CDR3 is TGTGCCAGCAGTCTGGGACAGGGGGCCGGAGAGACCCAGTACTTC. It specifies CASSLGQGAGETQYF. Variable domain in full (rest from reference TRBV2 and TRBJ2-5): EPEVTQTPSHQVTQMGQEVILRCVPISNHLYFYWYRQILGQKVEFLVSFYNNEISEKSEIFDDQFSVERPDGSNFTLKIRSTKLEDSAMYFCASSLGQGAGETQYFGPGTRLLVL.

The chain recombines TRBV2 with TRBJ2-4; the match to TRBD1 covers 7 bases. In germline, CDR1 is SNHLY, CDR2 FYNNEI. The CDR3 sequence is 15 residues long. V was clipped by 7 bases and J by 2 bases; unmatched bases: 8. CDR3 loop: CASTGTARSKNIQYF. The CDR3, as DNA: TGTGCCAGCACCGGGACAGCGAGATCCAAAAACATTCAGTACTTC.